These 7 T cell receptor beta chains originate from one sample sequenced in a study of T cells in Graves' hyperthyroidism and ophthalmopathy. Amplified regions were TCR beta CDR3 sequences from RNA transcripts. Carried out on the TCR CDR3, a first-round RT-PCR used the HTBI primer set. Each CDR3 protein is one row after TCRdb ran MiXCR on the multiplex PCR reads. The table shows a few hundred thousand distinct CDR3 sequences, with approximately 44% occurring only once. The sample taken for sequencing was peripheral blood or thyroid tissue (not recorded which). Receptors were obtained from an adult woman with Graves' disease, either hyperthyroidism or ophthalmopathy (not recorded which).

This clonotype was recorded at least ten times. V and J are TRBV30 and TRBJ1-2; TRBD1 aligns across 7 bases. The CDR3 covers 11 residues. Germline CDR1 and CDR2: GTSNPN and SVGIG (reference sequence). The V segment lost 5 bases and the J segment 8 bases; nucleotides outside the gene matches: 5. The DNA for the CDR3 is TGTGCCTGGGGGACAGACTCGGGCTACACCTTC. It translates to CAWGTDSGYTF.

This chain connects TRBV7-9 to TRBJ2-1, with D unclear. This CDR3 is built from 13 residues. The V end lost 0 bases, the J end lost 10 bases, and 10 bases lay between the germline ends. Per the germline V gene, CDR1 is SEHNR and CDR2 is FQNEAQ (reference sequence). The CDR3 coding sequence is TGTGCCAGCAGCTTAGCGCGATCAGCAGAGCAGTTCTTC. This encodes CASSLARSAEQFF.

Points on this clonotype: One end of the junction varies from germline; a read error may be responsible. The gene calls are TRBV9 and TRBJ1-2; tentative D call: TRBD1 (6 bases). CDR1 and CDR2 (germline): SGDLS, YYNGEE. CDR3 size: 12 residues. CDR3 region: CASSEQGKGYTF. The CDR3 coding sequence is TGCGCCAGCAGTGAGCAGGGGAAAGGCTACACCTTC.

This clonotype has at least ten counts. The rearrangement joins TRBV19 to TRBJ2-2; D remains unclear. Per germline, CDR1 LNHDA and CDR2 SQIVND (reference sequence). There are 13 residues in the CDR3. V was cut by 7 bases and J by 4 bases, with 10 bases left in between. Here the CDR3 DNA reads TGTGCCAGTACCCCTAGGCCCACCGGGGAGCTGTTTTTT. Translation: CASTPRPTGELFF.

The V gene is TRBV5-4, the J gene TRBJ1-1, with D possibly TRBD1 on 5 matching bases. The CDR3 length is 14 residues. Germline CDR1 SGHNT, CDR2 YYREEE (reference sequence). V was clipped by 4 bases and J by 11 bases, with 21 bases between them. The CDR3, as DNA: TGTGCCAGCAGCGAAAGCAGGGACGGGGGGTCGGCTTTCTTT. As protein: CASSESRDGGSAFF. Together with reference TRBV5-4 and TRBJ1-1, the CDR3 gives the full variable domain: ETGVTQSPTHLIKTRGQQVTLRCSSQSGHNTVSWYQQALGQGPQFIFQYYREEENGRGNFPPRFSGLQFPNYSSELNVNALELDDSALYLCASSESRDGGSAFFGQGTRLTVV.

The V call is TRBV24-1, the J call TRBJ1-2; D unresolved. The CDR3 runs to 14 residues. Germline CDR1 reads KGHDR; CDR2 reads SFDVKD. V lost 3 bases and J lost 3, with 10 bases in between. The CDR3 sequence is CATSDGVLDYGYTF. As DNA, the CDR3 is TGTGCCACCAGTGATGGGGTCTTAGACTATGGCTACACCTTC.

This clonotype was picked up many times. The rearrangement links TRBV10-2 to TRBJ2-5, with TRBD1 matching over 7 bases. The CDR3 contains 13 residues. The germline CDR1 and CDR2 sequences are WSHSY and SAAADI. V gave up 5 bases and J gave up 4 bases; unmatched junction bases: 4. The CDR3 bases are TGCGCCAGCAGTTCAAGGGGGCGAGAGACCCAGTACTTC. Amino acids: CASSSRGRETQYF.